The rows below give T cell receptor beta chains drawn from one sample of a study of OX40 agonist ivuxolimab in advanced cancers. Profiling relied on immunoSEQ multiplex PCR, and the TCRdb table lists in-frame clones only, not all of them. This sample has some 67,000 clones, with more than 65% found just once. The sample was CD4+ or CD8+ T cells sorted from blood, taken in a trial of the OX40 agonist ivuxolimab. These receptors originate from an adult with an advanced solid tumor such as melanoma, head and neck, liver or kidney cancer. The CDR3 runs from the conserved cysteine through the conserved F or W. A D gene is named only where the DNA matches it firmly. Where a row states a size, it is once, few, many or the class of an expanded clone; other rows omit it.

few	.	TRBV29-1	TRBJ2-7	TGCAGCGTTGAAGAAGGGGACCCCCCCTACGAGCAGTACTTC	CSVEEGDPPYEQYF
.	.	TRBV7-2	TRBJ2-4	TGTGCCAGCAGCTTCTGGCCCCGGGGAGCCAAAAACATTCAGTACTTC	CASSFWPRGAKNIQYF
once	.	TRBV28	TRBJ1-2	TGTGCCAGCAGTTTAGGGCTCCGGCAGGAGGATCCGAATAGCGGCTACACCTTC	CASSLGLRQEDPNSGYTF
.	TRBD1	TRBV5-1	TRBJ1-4	TGCGCCAGCAGCTTGGATTTGGGGACAGGGAGTGAAAAACTGTTTTTT	CASSLDLGTGSEKLFF
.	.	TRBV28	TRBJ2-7	TGTGCCAGCAGTTTGGGGGGAAGCGAGCAGTACTTC	CASSLGGSEQYF
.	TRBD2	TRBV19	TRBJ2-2	TGTGCCAGTAGTATAGGGCTAGCGGGAGTCGGGGAGCTGTTTTTT	CASSIGLAGVGELFF
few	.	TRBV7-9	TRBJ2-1	TGTGCCAGCAGCGTTACCAATGAGCAGTTCTTC	CASSVTNEQFF
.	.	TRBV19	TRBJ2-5	TGTGCCATTAGACGGGGGTGGAAAGAGACCCAGTACTTC	CAIRRGWKETQYF
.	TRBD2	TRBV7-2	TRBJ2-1	TGTGCCAGCAGCTCGGAAAGGGTTTTGGGAGGGGCCTACAATGAGCAGTTCTTC	CASSSERVLGGAYNEQFF
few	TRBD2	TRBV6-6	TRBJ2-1	TGTGCCAGCAGTTACTCCGGGGGGATGTACAATGAGCAGTTCTTC	CASSYSGGMYNEQFF
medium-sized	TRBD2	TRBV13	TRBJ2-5	TGTGCCAGCAGCTTAGGCGGGAGGGTCGGCCAGTACTTC	CASSLGGRVGQYF